Included here is one TCR beta chain sequence, with context. Its antigen remains unknown. The entry originates in a study of T cell responses to AZD1222 COVID-19 vaccine. Germline V lookup: CDR1 SGHTS, CDR2 YDEGEE. Trimming took 5 bases from V and 7 from J; bases not matched to a gene: 13. The CDR3 is 17 amino acids. Study findings and constraints: There were vaccine-associated CD4 TCRs across spike, dominant at 160-218 and 743-854.

Sequencing used immunoSEQ multiplex PCR; TCRdb keeps in-frame clones, though not all of them. Here the sample spans 140,000 to 150,000 clones, about 92% being singletons. This sequence was found in an adult in good health. This chain links TRBV5-8 with TRBJ2-3; TRBD2 agrees at 13 bases. The input for sequencing was peripheral blood, taken on day 0 of AZD1222 vaccination. The CDR3 loop reads CASRSPGLAGKGNTQYF. The DNA of the CDR3 is TGTGCCAGCAGGTCGCCGGGACTAGCGGGGAAAGGGAATACGCAGTATTTT.